This T cell receptor (beta chain) was profiled in a study of cytomegalovirus exposure and HLA in healthy donors. Findings and limits, study-wide: In a later analysis, a missense DCLRE1C variant was linked to TCR beta V- and J-gene trimming. In vitro assays verified that three CMV-associated chains recognized CMV antigens specifically.

PCR employed 60 Vbeta and 13 Jbeta primers. Assay: immunoSEQ multiplex PCR; the TCRdb copy retains only in-frame clones and omits some. Of just over 150,000 clones in the sample, around 80% were seen once. On this clone: The antigen is not known. One end of the junction varies from germline; a read error may be responsible. The sample has other DNA sequences that encode this CDR3 too.

Likely unrecorded immune exposures existed in these nominally healthy donors. The source material was PBMCs. The sequence was obtained from a man aged 18-30 years in good health and CMV-seronegative.

The CDR3 protein is CASSPPASGSYEQYF. CDR3 coding DNA: TGTGCCAGCTCACCACCGGCTAGCGGGAGTTACGAACAGTACTTC. This sequence joins TRBV18 and TRBJ2-7; 10 bases align to TRBD2. The length of the CDR3 is 15 residues. Per the germline V gene, CDR1 is KGHSH and CDR2 is LQKENI.